The sequence of this TCR beta chain was determined in a study of immune evolution from preneoplasia to lung adenocarcinoma. Study results and caveats: Top clone share appeared to fall from AAH through AIS, MIA, adenocarcinoma.

Resections took place in Japan or China from about 2014 to 2018. Two lung cancer pathologists independently confirmed each histologic diagnosis. Macro-dissection enriched premalignant or tumor cells before nucleic acid extraction. Sequencing was performed with immunoSEQ multiplex PCR; in TCRdb, only in-frame clones are kept and a portion is missing. The table shows 6,300 or so clones, with more than 75% occurring only once. About this clone: As yet, its antigen is unknown.

With 5 bases removed from V and 3 bases from J, the gap between germline ends came to 5 bases. The CDR3 has 11 amino acids. Germline CDR1 SGHNT, CDR2 YENEEA. The rearrangement joins TRBV11-3 to TRBJ2-7; D is unclear. Sequenced material: FFPE lung adenocarcinoma in situ tissue. This sequence was found in a donor aged 70 or older with lung adenocarcinoma. Here the CDR3 reads CASSLYYEQYF. The CDR3 DNA reads as TGTGCCAGCAGCCTTTACTACGAGCAGTACTTC.